What follows is one TCR beta chain and its context. Antigen unknown. A much bigger clone sits one base away, suggesting this may be a read error. The data were obtained in a study of T cell repertoires in aging, cancer and after chemotherapy. TCR beta rearrangements were amplified from peripheral blood genomic DNA. Germline trimming cut 3 bases from V and 5 bases from J; bases unmatched to any gene: 8. The V gene's germline CDR1 is ENHRY and CDR2 SYGVKD. This CDR3 has 15 residues. Study results and limitations: In healthy donors, age-related TCR diversity loss mainly reflected lost richness.

Multiplex touch-down PCR with TRB-A/B primers amplified rearranged V-D-J TRB sequences. TCRdb passed the multiplex PCR reads through MiXCR, listing each CDR3 protein once. The table records some 2,300 distinct CDR3 sequences, around a quarter of them present only once. This chain joins TRBV10-3 and TRBJ2-7, with 9 bases identical to TRBD1. The source material was blood. The clonotype comes from a human donor in good health. CDR3 residues: CAISERGTGLDEQYF. The CDR3 region has the DNA TGTGCCATCAGTGAAAGGGGGACAGGGCTTGACGAGCAGTACTTC.